This T cell receptor (beta chain) was recorded in a study of human T cells and chemical hapten exposure. At the level of the study: Patients, largely female, had alopecia areata, totalis or universalis.

The CDR3 has 11 residues. CDR1 is DFQATT and CDR2 is SNEGSKA in the germline V gene (reference sequence). Trimming took 5 bases from V and 6 from J, leaving 11 bases between them. Stated time point: patch test 2, 6 weeks after DPC sensitization. Treatment defined: therapeutic diphenylcyclopropenone sensitization with weekly scalp DPC. Single cDNA molecules in the library carried unique molecular identifiers attached during preparation. As processed by the authors: Counts of TCRs in each sample centred on a median of about 95,000 and extended from around 24,000 to 710,000. Via MiXCR, TCRdb re-called the RACE reads, giving one row per CDR3 protein. It is TCRdb's table, rather than the study itself, that gives the V and J calls and clone size. The sample carries 330,000 or so distinct CDR3 sequences, about 6% recorded once. This clonotype was observed many times.

The receptor was isolated from a woman between 18 and 29 years old with alopecia areata. Some clones in this sample may be carry-over from other donors' samples. This chain joins TRBV20-1 and TRBJ2-7; no clear D. The sample in question was whole blood, obtained in connection with sensitization to the hapten diphenylcyclopropenone (DPC). Here the CDR3 DNA reads TGCAGTGCTCGTGACTCCGGCGAGCAGTACTTC. Amino acid sequence: CSARDSGEQYF.